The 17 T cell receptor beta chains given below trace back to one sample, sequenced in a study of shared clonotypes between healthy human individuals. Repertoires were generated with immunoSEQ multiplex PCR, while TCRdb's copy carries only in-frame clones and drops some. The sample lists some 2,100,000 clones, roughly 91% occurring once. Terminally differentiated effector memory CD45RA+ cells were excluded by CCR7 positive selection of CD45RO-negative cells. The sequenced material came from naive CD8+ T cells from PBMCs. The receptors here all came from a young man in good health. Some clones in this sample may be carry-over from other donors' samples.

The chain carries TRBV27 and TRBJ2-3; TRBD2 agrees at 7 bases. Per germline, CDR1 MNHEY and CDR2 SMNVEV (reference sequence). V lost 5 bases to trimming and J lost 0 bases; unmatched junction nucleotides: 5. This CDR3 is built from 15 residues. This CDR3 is CASSQLAASTDTQYF. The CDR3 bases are TGTGCCAGCAGTCAGCTAGCGGCTAGCACAGATACGCAGTATTTT.

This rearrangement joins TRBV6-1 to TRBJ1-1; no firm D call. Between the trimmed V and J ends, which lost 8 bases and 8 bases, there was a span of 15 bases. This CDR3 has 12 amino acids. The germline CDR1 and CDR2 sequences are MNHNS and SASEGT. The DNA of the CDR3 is TGTGCCAGCGCTCGGAACCAACGAGAAGCTTTCTTT. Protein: CASARNQREAFF.

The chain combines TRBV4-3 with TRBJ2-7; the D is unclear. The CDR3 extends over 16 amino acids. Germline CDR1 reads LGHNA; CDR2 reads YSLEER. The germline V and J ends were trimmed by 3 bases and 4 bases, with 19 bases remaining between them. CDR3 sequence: CASSQTLRASPYEQYF. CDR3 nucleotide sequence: TGCGCCAGCAGCCAGACCCTCCGGGCCTCACCTTACGAGCAGTACTTC.

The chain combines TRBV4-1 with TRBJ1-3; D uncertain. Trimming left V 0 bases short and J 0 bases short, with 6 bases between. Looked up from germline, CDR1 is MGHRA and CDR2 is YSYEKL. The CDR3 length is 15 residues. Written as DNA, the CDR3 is TGCGCCAGCAGCCAAGATCGGCACTCTGGAAACACCATATATTTT. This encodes CASSQDRHSGNTIYF.

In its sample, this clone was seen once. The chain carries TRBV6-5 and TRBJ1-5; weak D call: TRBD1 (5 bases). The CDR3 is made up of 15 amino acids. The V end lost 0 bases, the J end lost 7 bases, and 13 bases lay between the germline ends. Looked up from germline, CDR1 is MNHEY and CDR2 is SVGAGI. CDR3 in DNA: TGTGCCAGCAGTTACTCTCGCTCAGGGCACCAGCCCCAGCATTTT. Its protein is CASSYSRSGHQPQHF.

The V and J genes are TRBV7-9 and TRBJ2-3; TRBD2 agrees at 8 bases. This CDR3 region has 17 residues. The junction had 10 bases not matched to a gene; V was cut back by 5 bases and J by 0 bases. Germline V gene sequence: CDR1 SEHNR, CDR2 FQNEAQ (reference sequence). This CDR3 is CASSHRPGGTSTDTQYF. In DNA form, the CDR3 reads TGTGCCAGCAGCCATCGCCCGGGGGGGACCAGCACAGATACGCAGTATTTT.

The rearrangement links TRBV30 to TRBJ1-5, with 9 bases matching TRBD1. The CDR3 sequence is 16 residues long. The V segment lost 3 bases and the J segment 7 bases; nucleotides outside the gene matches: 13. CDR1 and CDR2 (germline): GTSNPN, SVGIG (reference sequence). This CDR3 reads CAWRVFRDREEQPQHF. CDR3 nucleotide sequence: TGTGCCTGGAGGGTCTTTCGGGACAGGGAAGAGCAGCCCCAGCATTTT.

In DNA, the CDR3 is TGTGCCAGCAAGATTATGACAGGGGTGAACACTGAAGCTTTCTTT. It translates to CASKIMTGVNTEAFF. The chain is built from TRBV27 and TRBJ1-1, with 8 nucleotides matching TRBD1. The trim removed 7 bases at V and 0 bases at J, leaving 7 bases unmatched. The length of the CDR3 is 15 residues. Germline V gene data show CDR1 as MNHEY and CDR2 as SMNVEV (reference sequence).

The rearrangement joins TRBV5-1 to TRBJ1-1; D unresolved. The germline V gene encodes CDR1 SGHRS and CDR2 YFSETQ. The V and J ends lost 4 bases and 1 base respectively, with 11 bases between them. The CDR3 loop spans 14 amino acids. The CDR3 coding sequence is TGCGCCAGCAGCAGACCGGACGCGAACACTGAAGCTTTCTTT. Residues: CASSRPDANTEAFF.

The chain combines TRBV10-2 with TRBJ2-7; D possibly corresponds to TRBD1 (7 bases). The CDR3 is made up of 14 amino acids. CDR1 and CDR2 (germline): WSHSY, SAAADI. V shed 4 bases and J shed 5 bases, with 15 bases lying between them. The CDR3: CASSGAGGFHEQYF. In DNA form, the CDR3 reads TGCGCCAGCAGTGGGGCAGGGGGGTTCCACGAGCAGTACTTC.

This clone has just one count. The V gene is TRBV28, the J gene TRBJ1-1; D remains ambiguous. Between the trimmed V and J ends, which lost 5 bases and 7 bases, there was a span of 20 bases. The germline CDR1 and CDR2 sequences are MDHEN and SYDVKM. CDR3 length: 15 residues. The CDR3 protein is CASSPFPGNKGEAFF. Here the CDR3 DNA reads TGTGCCAGCAGTCCTTTCCCGGGAAACAAAGGTGAAGCTTTCTTT.

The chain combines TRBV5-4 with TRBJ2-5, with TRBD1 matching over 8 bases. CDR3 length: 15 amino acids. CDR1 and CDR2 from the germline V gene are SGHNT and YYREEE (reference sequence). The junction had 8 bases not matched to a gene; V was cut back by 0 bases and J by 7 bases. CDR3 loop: CASSLDGQGWTTQYF. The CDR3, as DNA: TGTGCCAGCAGCTTGGATGGACAGGGATGGACGACCCAGTACTTC.

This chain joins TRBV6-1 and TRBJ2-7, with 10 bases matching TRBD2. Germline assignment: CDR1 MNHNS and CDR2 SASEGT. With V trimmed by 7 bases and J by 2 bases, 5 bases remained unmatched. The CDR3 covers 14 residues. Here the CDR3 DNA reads TGTGCCAGCACCCGTGGACTAGCGGCCTACGAGCAGTACTTC. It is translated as CASTRGLAAYEQYF.

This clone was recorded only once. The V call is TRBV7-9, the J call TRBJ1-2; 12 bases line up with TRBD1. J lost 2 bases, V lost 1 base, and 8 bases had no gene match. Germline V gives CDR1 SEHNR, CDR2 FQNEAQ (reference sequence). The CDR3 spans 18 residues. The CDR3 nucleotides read TGTGCCAGCAGCTTAGGTCGACCCGGGACAGGGGGCAACTATGGCTACACCTTC. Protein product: CASSLGRPGTGGNYGYTF.

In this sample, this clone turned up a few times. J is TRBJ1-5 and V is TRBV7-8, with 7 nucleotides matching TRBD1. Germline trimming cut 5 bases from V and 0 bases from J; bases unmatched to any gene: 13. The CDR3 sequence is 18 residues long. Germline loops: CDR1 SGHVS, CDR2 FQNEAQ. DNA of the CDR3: TGTGCCAGCAGCCCTCCGGGGGACAGTCAATATAGCAATCAGCCCCAGCATTTT. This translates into CASSPPGDSQYSNQPQHF.

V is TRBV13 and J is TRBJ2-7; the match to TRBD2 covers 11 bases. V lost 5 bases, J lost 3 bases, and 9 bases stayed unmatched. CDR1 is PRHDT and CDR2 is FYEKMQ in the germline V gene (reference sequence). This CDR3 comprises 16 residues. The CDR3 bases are TGTGCCAGCAGCCAGGGGACTAGCGGAGTGGGCTACGAGCAGTACTTC. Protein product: CASSQGTSGVGYEQYF.

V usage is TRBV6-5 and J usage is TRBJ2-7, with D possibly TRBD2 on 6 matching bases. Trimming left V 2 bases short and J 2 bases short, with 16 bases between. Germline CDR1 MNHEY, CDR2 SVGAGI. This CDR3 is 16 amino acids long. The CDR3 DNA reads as TGTGCCAGCAGTTACCATGGGACTTCCCCCCCCTACGAGCAGTACTTC. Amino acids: CASSYHGTSPPYEQYF.